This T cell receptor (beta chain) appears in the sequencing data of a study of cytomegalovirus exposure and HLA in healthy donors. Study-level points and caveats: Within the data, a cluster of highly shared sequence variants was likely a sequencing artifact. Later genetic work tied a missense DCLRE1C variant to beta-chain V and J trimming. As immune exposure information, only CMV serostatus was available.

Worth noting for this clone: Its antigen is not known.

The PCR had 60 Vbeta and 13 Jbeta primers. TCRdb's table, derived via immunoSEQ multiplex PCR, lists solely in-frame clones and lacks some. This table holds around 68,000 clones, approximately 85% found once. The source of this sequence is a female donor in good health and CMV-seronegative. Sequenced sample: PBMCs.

CDR3 region: CASGINEKLFF. As DNA, the CDR3 is TGTGCTAGTGGCATTAATGAAAAACTGTTTTTT. This rearrangement joins TRBV12-5 to TRBJ1-4; unclear D gene. The CDR3 sequence is 11 residues long. Germline V CDR1 and CDR2: LGHNT, FRNRAP. The ends were cut back, 6 bases at V and 4 bases at J, with 3 bases in the middle. Variable domain in full (rest from reference TRBV12-5 and TRBJ1-4): DARVTQTPRHKVTEMGQEVTMRCQPILGHNTVFWYRQTMMQGLELLAYFRNRAPLDDSGMPKDRFSAEMPDATLATLKIQPSEPRDSAVYFCASGINEKLFFGSGTQLSVL.